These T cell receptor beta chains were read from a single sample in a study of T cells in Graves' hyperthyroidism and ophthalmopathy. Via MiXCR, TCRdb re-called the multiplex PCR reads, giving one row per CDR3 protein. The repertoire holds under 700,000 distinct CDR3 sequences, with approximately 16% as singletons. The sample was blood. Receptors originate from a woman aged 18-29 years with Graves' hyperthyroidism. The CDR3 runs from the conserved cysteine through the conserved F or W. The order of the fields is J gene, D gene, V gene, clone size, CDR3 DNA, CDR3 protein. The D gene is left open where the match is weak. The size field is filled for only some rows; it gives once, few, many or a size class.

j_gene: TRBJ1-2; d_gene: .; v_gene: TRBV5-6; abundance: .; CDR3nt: TGTGCCAGCAGCTGGATAGGGAGGGCTAACTATGGCTACACCTTC; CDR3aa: CASSWIGRANYGYTF
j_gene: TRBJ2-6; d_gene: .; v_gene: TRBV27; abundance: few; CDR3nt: TGTGCCAGCAGTTTAAAAGGGTTTGGGGCCAACGTCCTGACTTTC; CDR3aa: CASSLKGFGANVLTF
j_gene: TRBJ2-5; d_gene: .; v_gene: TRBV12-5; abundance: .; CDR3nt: TGTGCTAGTGGTTTGGGGGTATCTTCAGAGACCCAGTACTTC; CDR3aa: CASGLGVSSETQYF
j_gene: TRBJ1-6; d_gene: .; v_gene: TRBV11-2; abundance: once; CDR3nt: TGTGCCAGCAGCTTGGCCGGGACGGATAATTCACCCCTCCACTTT; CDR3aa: CASSLAGTDNSPLHF
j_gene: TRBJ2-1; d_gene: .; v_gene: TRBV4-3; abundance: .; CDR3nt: TGCGCCAGCAGCCAAGATGGCAACAGGCTCAATGAGCAGTTCTTC; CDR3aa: CASSQDGNRLNEQFF
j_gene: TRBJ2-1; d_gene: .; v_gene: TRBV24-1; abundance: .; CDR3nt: TGTGCCACCAGCAGCGGGTTATGGGGCAATGAGCAGTTCTTC; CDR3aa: CATSSGLWGNEQFF
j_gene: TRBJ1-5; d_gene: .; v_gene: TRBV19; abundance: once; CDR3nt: TGTGCCAGTAGTATACCGAATAGCAATCAGCCCCAGCATTTT; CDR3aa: CASSIPNSNQPQHF
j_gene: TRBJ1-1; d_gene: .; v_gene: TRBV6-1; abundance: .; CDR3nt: TGTGCCAGCAGTGGAGGGGTGGTGGGGGCTGAAGCTTTCTTT; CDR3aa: CASSGGVVGAEAFF
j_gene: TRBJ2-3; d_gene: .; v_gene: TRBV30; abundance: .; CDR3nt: TGTGCCTGGAGTGTAACCGCGGGATTTACAGATACGCAGTATTTT; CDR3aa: CAWSVTAGFTDTQYF
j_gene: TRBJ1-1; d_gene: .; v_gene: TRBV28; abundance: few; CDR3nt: TGTGCCAGCACCCGAGGGGGGTCCGAGAACACTGAAGCTTTCTTT; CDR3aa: CASTRGGSENTEAFF